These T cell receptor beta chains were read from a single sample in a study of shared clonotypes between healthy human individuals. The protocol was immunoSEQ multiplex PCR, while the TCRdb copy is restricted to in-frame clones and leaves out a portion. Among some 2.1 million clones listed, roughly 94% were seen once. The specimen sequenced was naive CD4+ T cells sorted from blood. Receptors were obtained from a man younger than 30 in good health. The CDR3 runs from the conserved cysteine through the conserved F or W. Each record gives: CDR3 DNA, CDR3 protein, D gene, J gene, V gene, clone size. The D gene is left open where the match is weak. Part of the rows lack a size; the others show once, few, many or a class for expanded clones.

cdr3_nt: TGTGCCAGCAGTTACCTCGGGACGAGCTCCTACGAGCAGTACTTC
cdr3_aa: CASSYLGTSSYEQYF
d_call: -
j_call: TRBJ2-7
v_call: TRBV6-5
clone_size: -

cdr3_nt: TGTGCCAGCAAGTTAAGTCGGACAACTAATGAAAAACTGTTTTTT
cdr3_aa: CASKLSRTTNEKLFF
d_call: -
j_call: TRBJ1-4
v_call: TRBV27
clone_size: -

cdr3_nt: TGTGCCAGCTCACGGGACCAATTATCAGAGCAGTACTTC
cdr3_aa: CASSRDQLSEQYF
d_call: -
j_call: TRBJ2-7
v_call: TRBV18
clone_size: -

cdr3_nt: TGTGCCAGTAGAAGGACAGCGAACACTGAAGCTTTCTTT
cdr3_aa: CASRRTANTEAFF
d_call: -
j_call: TRBJ1-1
v_call: TRBV19
clone_size: -

cdr3_nt: TGTGCCAGCAGTGAGGTGAACGGCAATCAGCCCCAGCATTTT
cdr3_aa: CASSEVNGNQPQHF
d_call: -
j_call: TRBJ1-5
v_call: TRBV2
clone_size: -

cdr3_nt: TGTGCCAGCAGTGAAGGACTAGGTGGGACCCAGTACTTC
cdr3_aa: CASSEGLGGTQYF
d_call: -
j_call: TRBJ2-5
v_call: TRBV6-1
clone_size: -

cdr3_nt: TGTGCCACAAGGGACACTATGATTTACGAGCAGTACTTC
cdr3_aa: CATRDTMIYEQYF
d_call: -
j_call: TRBJ2-7
v_call: TRBV10-3
clone_size: -

cdr3_nt: TGTGCCAGCAGCTCAGGTACAGATACGCAGTATTTT
cdr3_aa: CASSSGTDTQYF
d_call: -
j_call: TRBJ2-3
v_call: TRBV11-2
clone_size: once

cdr3_nt: TGTGCCAGCAGCGATACAGGGGGCCCATTTGGCTACACCTTC
cdr3_aa: CASSDTGGPFGYTF
d_call: TRBD1
j_call: TRBJ1-2
v_call: TRBV7-9
clone_size: -

cdr3_nt: TGTGCCAGCAGCTTGTCAGGGACCAATCAGCCCCAGCATTTT
cdr3_aa: CASSLSGTNQPQHF
d_call: -
j_call: TRBJ1-5
v_call: TRBV5-4
clone_size: -

cdr3_nt: TGTGCCAGCAGCTTTTCTCCGGGAGCAACTAATGAAAAACTGTTTTTT
cdr3_aa: CASSFSPGATNEKLFF
d_call: -
j_call: TRBJ1-4
v_call: TRBV11-1
clone_size: -

cdr3_nt: TGTGCCAGCAGCTTAGCGGCGAGTAACTATGGCTACACCTTC
cdr3_aa: CASSLAASNYGYTF
d_call: -
j_call: TRBJ1-2
v_call: TRBV7-9
clone_size: -

cdr3_nt: TGTGCCAGCAGCTTAAGCATAGCGGGAGCCTCCTACGAGCAGTACTTC
cdr3_aa: CASSLSIAGASYEQYF
d_call: TRBD2
j_call: TRBJ2-7
v_call: TRBV11-2
clone_size: -

cdr3_nt: TGTGCTAGTGGTTTGATATTAGGGGGTAATTCACCCCTCCACTTT
cdr3_aa: CASGLILGGNSPLHF
d_call: -
j_call: TRBJ1-6
v_call: TRBV12-5
clone_size: -

cdr3_nt: TGTGCCTGGAGTCTGACAGGGGACTATGGCTACACCTTC
cdr3_aa: CAWSLTGDYGYTF
d_call: TRBD1
j_call: TRBJ1-2
v_call: TRBV30
clone_size: -

cdr3_nt: TGTGCCAGTAGGCCGACTAGCGGACGAGATACGCAGTATTTT
cdr3_aa: CASRPTSGRDTQYF
d_call: TRBD2
j_call: TRBJ2-3
v_call: TRBV19
clone_size: -